The text below deals with one T cell receptor beta chain. Its antigen is unidentified. One end of the junction varies from germline; a read error may be responsible. This entry belongs to a study of T cell repertoires in cytomegalovirus infection. Study details: It can be stated that public TCR beta signatures indicated CMV infection as well as a matching HLA type. Regarding the study as a whole: Individuals carrying CMV plus the relevant HLA were identified by cumulative frequency of public TCR beta families. Clonotypes of TCR beta that were HLA-C-restricted and CMV-specific dominated the ex vivo response.

Per germline, CDR1 KGHSH and CDR2 LQKENI. This CDR3 contains 15 residues. MiXCR, run by TCRdb on the reads, gives a single entry per CDR3 protein. The data show a few hundred thousand distinct CDR3 sequences, 15% to 20% seen once. The sequencing sample was made of PBMCs. V gene TRBV18 combines with J gene TRBJ1-2; 7 bases are a match to TRBD1. This TCR was recovered from a human donor in good health (CMV status not recorded). Some clones in this sample may be carry-over from other donors' samples. The CDR3 region is CASSPQRQGPYGYTF. The CDR3, as DNA: TGTGCCAGCTCCCCACAACGACAGGGACCCTATGGCTACACCTTC.